This passage covers 10 T cell receptor beta chains from one sample sequenced in a study of response to subunit inactivated influenza vaccine. Each CDR3 protein gets one entry after TCRdb re-called the RT-PCR reads with MiXCR. This sample has around 580,000 distinct CDR3 sequences, with 10% to 15% found just once. Sequences were derived from PBMCs from blood, sampled on the day of vaccination. Every receptor here comes from a man between 45 and 60 years old who received an inactivated influenza vaccine.

The chain recombines TRBV20-1 with TRBJ2-7; TRBD1 agrees at 8 bases. The CDR3 consists of 14 residues. V lost 5 bases and J lost 2; bases outside the gene matches: 8. CDR1 and CDR2 from the germline V gene are DFQATT and SNEGSKA (reference sequence). CDR3 in DNA: TGCAGTGCTGGACTTCTGACAGGGGCCTACGAGCAGTACTTC. It codes for CSAGLLTGAYEQYF.

This clonotype appeared a few times. This chain connects TRBV28 to TRBJ2-5; 10 bases align to TRBD2. Germline V gives CDR1 MDHEN, CDR2 SYDVKM. J lost 5 bases, V lost 1 base, and 13 bases had no gene match. The CDR3 totals 18 residues. The DNA for the CDR3 is TGTGCCAGCAGTTTATCCAGTCTGGTAGCGGGAGGATGGGAGACCCAGTACTTC. As protein: CASSLSSLVAGGWETQYF.

The V and J genes are TRBV24-1 and TRBJ2-1; 7 bases match TRBD1. The CDR3 has 15 amino acids. V shed 3 bases and J 16 bases; nucleotides not matched to a gene: 17. Germline V gene data show CDR1 as KGHDR and CDR2 as SFDVKD. For the CDR3, the DNA is TGTGCCACCAGTGATGGACAGGCGGCCCATGAGGTAATATTCTTC. Its protein product is CATSDGQAAHEVIFF.

This clonotype was detected a few times. The rearrangement joins TRBV5-1 to TRBJ2-4; 8 bases are shared with TRBD1. Per the germline V gene, CDR1 is SGHRS and CDR2 is YFSETQ. This CDR3 comprises 17 residues. The V gene end was trimmed by 0 bases and the J gene end by 4 bases; junction bases not matched to a gene: 9. The CDR3 protein is CASSLVYQGASKNIQYF. Written as DNA, the CDR3 is TGCGCCAGCAGCTTGGTTTACCAGGGGGCCTCAAAAAACATTCAGTACTTC.

This clonotype was recorded a few times. The rearrangement links TRBV7-2 to TRBJ2-7; D possibly corresponds to TRBD1 (5 bases). From germline, CDR1 is SGHTA and CDR2 FQGNSA. CDR3 length: 13 residues. Trimming pared 2 bases from V and 7 bases from J, leaving 12 bases between. DNA of the CDR3: TGTGCCAGCAGCTTAAGAACAGGAAGAGAGCAGTACTTC. Translated: CASSLRTGREQYF.

This clonotype was counted between two and nine times. This sequence joins TRBV29-1 and TRBJ2-1, with D unresolved. Germline-derived CDR1 and CDR2 are SQVTM and ANQGSEA. The CDR3 extends over 15 amino acids. V shed 2 bases and J shed 8 bases, with 19 bases lying between them. CDR3 region: CSVEYAEPLRDEQFF. The CDR3 DNA reads as TGCAGCGTTGAATACGCGGAGCCCCTTAGGGATGAGCAGTTCTTC.

This clonotype was observed a few times. This chain uses TRBV5-6 with TRBJ2-3; 11 nucleotides match TRBD2. The ends lost 1 base at V and 4 bases at J; junction bases unmatched: 5. The CDR3 extends over 16 amino acids. Germline CDR1 is SGHDT and CDR2 is YYEEEE. This CDR3 reads CASSLRLAGGPDTQYF. CDR3 in DNA: TGTGCCAGCAGCTTGCGTCTAGCGGGGGGTCCAGATACGCAGTATTTT.

This clonotype has only a few counts. The chain employs TRBV4-2 and TRBJ2-7; 14 bases fit TRBD2. Germline loops: CDR1 LGHNA, CDR2 YNFKEQ. The ends lost 1 base at V and 2 bases at J; junction bases unmatched: 7. The length of the CDR3 is 18 residues. The chain's CDR3 is CASSQGRTSGGNTYEQYF. The CDR3 DNA follows: TGTGCCAGCAGCCAAGGCCGGACTAGCGGGGGGAACACCTACGAGCAGTACTTC.

The rearrangement joins TRBV6-1 to TRBJ2-1; D is unresolved. V was pared by 5 bases and J by 2 bases, with 13 bases between. This CDR3 is 15 amino acids long. The germline gives CDR1 MNHNS, CDR2 SASEGT. The CDR3 DNA reads as TGTGCCAGCAGTAAGACTTTAAATCCCTACAATGAGCAGTTCTTC. Translated, it gives CASSKTLNPYNEQFF.

The sample holds many counts of this clonotype. CDR3 region: CASSLRRQETQYF. CDR3 coding DNA: TGTGCCAGCAGCTTACGGCGTCAAGAGACCCAGTACTTC. J is TRBJ2-5 and V is TRBV7-9; D call uncertain. This CDR3 has 13 amino acids. CDR1 and CDR2 (germline): SEHNR, FQNEAQ (reference sequence). Between the trimmed V and J ends, which lost 2 bases and 2 bases, there was a span of 6 bases. Together with reference TRBV7-9 and TRBJ2-5, the CDR3 gives the full variable domain: DTGVSQNPRHKITKRGQNVTFRCDPISEHNRLYWYRQTLGQGPEFLTYFQNEAQLEKSRLLSDRFSAERPKGSFSTLEIQRTEQGDSAMYLCASSLRRQETQYFGPGTRLLVL.